Included here is one T cell receptor (beta chain) sequence, with context. The antigen remains undetermined. The record originates from a study of T cell repertoires in cytomegalovirus infection. Germline V lookup: CDR1 MNHEY, CDR2 SVGAGI. V lost 0 bases to trimming and J lost 4 bases, with 15 bases between them. This CDR3 is built from 17 residues. Study-wide points: Ex vivo responses were dominated by HLA-C-restricted CMV-specific TCR beta clonotypes.

TCRdb re-called the reads with MiXCR, one entry per CDR3 protein. The sample records some 600,000 distinct CDR3 sequences, approximately 24% being singletons. The source of this sequence is a human donor in good health (CMV status not recorded). Some clones in this sample may be carry-over from other donors' samples. V gene TRBV6-5 combines with J gene TRBJ2-2; D gene ambiguous. The specimen was CD8+ T cells from PBMCs. CDR3 sequence (DNA): TGTGCCAGCAGTTACTCGAAATGGCCAAAGGGCACCGGGGAGCTGTTTTTT. Its protein product is CASSYSKWPKGTGELFF.